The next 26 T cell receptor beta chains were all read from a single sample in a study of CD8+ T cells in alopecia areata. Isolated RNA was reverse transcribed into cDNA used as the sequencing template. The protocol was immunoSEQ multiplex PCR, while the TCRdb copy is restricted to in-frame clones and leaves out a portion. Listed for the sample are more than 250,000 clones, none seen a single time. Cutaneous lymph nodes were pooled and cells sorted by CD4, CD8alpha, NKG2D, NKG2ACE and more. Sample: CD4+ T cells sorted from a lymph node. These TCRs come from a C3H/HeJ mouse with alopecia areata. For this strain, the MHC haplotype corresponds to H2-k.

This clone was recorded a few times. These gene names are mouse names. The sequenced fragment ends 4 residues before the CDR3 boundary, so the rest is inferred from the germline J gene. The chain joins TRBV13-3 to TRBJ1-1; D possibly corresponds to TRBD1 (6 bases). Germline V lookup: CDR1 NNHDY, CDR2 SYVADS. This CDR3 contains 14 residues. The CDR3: CASSDEGVPLEVFF. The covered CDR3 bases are TGTGCCAGCAGTGATGAGGGGGTACCCTTA.

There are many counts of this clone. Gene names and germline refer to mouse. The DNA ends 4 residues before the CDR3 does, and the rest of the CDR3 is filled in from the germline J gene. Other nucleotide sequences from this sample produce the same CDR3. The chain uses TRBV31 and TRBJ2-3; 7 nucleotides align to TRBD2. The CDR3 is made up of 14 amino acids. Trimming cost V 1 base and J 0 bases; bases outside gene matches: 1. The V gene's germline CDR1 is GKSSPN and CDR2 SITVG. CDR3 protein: CAWSRLGSAETLYF. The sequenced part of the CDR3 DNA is TGTGCCTGGAGTCGACTGGGTAGTGCAGAA.

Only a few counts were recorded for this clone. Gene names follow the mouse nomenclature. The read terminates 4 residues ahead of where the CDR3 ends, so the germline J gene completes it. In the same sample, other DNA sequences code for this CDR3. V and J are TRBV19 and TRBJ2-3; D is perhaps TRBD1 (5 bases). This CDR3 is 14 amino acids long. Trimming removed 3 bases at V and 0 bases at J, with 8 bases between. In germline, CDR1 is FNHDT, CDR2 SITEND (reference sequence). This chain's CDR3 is CASSRQTSAETLYF. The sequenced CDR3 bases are TGTGCCAGCAGTAGACAGACTAGTGCAGAA.

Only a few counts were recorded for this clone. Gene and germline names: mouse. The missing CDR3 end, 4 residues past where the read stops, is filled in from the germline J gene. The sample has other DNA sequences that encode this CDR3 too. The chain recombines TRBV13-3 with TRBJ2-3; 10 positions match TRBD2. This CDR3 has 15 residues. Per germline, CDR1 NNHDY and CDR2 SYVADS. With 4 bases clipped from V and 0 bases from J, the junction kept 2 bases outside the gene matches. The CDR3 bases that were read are TGTGCCAGCAGTAGACTGGGGGGAAGTGCAGAA. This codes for CASSRLGGSAE. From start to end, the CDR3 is CASSRLGGSAETLYF.

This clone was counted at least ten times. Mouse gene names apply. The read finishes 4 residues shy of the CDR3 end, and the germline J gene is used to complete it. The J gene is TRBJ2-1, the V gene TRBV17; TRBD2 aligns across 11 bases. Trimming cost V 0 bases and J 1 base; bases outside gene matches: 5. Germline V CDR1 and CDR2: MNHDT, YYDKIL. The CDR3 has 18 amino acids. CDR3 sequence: CASSRDQDWGVNYAEQFF. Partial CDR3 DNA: TGTGCTAGCAGTAGAGATCAGGACTGGGGGGTAAACTATGCT.

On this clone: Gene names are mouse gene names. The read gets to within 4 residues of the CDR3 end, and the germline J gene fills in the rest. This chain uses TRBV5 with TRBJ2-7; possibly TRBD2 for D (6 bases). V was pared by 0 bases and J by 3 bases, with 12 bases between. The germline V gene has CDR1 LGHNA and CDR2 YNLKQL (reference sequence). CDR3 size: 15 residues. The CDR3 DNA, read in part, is TGTGCCAGCAGCCAAGATCCGCTGGGGAGCTAT. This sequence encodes CASSQDPLGSY. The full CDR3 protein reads CASSQDPLGSYEQYF.

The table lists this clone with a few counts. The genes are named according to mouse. The CDR3 sequence: CASSDVWGANTGQLYF. Partial CDR3 DNA: TGTGCCAGCAGTGATGTCTGGGGGGCAAACACCGGG. This chain links TRBV13-1 with TRBJ2-2, with 8 nucleotides matching TRBD2. The observed sequence ends 4 residues before the CDR3 terminus, with the missing tail filled in from the germline J gene. The CDR3 covers 16 residues. Trimming at V came to 0 bases and at J to 0 bases, leaving 1 base not matched to a gene. Looked up from germline, CDR1 is NSHNY and CDR2 is SYGAGN.

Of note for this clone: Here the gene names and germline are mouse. The CDR3 here is CTCSGGQGGAETLYF. The CDR3 DNA, read in part, is TGCACCTGCAGTGGGGGACAGGGTGGTGCAGAA. The V and J genes are TRBV1 and TRBJ2-3, with 9 bases identical to TRBD1. The DNA ends 4 residues before the CDR3 does, and the rest of the CDR3 is filled in from the germline J gene. The germline V gene encodes CDR1 NSQYPW and CDR2 LRSPGD (reference sequence). The V and J ends lost 4 bases and 1 base, in that order; junction bases with no gene match: 3. The CDR3 loop spans 15 amino acids.

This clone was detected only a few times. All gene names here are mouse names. The part of the CDR3 DNA that was read is TGTGCCAGCAGTATAGAAGGCGGGACATACTATGCT. Its translation is CASSIEGGTYYA. Given in full, the CDR3 is CASSIEGGTYYAEQFF. The genes are TRBV19 and TRBJ2-1; TRBD1 is a possible D gene (6 bases). Read sequence stops 4 residues before the CDR3 end, and the germline J gene provides the missing end. Germline-derived CDR1 and CDR2 are FNHDT and SITEND (reference sequence). The CDR3 length is 16 residues. V lost 0 bases and J lost 2, with 12 bases in between.

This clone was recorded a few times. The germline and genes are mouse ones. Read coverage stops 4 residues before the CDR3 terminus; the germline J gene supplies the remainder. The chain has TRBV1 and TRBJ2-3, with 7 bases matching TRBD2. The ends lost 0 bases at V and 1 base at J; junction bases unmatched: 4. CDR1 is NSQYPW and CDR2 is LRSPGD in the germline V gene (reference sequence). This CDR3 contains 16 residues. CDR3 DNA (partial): TGCACCTGCAGTGCAGAATGGGGGGTCGGTGCAGAA. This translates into CTCSAEWGVGAE. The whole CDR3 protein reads CTCSAEWGVGAETLYF.

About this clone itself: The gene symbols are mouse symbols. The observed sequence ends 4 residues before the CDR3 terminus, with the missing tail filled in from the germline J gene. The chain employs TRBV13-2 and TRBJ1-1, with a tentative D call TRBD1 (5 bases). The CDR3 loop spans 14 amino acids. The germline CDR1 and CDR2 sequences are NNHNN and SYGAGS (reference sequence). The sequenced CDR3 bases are TGTGCCAGCGGTGATCCGCTGGGGGGAGGA. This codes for CASGDPLGGG. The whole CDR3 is CASGDPLGGGEVFF.

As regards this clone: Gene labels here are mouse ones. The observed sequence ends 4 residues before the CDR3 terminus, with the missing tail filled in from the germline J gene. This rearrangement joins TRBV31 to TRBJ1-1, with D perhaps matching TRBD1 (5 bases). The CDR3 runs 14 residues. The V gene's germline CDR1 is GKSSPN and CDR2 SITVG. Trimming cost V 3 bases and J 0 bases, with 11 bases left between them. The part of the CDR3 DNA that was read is TGTGCCTGGAGCCCCACAGGAACAAACACA. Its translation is CAWSPTGTNT. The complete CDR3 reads CAWSPTGTNTEVFF.

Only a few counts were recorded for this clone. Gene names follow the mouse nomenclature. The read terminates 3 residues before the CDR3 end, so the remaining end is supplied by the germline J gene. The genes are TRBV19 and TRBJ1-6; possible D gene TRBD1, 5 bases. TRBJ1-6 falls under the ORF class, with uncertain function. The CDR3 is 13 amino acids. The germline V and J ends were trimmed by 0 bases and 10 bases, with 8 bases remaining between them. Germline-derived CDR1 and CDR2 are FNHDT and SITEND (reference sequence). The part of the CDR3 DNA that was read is TGTGCCAGCAGTATAGTGGGGGACTCGCCC. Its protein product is CASSIVGDSP. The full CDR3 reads CASSIVGDSPLYF.

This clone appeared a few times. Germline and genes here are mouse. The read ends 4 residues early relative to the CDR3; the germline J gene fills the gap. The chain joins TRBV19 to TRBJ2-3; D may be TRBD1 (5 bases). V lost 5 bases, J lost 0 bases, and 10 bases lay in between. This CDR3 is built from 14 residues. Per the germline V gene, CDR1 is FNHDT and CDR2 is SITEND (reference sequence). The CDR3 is CASRSDNSAETLYF. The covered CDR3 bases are TGTGCCAGCAGGTCGGACAATAGTGCAGAA. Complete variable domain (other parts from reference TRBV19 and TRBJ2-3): GGIITQTPKFLIGQEGQKLTLKCQQNFNHDTMYWYRQDSGKGLRLIYYSITENDLQKGDLSEGYDASREKKSSFSLTVTSAQKNEMAVFLCASRSDNSAETLYFGSGTRLTVL.

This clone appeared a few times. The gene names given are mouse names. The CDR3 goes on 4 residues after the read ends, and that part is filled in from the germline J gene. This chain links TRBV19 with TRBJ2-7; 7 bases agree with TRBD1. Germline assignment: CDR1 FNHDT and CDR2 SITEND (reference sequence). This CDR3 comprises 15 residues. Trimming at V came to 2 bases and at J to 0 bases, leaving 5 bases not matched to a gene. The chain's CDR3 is CASSIPDRVSYEQYF. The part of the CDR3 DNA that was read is TGTGCCAGCAGTATCCCTGACAGGGTCTCCTAT.

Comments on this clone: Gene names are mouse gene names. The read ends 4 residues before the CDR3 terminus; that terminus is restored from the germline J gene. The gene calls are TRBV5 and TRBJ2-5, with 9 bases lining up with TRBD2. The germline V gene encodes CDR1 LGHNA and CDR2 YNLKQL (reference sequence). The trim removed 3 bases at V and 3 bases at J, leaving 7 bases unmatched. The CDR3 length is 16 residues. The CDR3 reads CASSHPRLGEQDTQYF. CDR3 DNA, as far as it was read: TGTGCCAGCAGCCATCCTCGACTGGGGGAGCAAGAC.

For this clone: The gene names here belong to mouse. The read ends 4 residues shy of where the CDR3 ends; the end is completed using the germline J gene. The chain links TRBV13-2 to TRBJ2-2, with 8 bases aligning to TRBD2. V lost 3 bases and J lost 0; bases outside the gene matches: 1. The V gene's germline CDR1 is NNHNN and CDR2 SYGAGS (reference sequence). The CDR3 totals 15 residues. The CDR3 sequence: CASGAGGTNTGQLYF. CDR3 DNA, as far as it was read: TGTGCCAGCGGTGCTGGGGGGACAAACACCGGG.

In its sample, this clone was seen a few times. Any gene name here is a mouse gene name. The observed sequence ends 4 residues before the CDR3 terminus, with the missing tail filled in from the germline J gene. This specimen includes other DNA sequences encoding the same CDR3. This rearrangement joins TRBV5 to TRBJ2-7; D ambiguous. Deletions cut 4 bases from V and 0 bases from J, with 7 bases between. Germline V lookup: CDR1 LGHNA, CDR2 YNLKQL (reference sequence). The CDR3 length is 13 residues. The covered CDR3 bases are TGTGCCAGCAGCCCCCAAAGCTCCTAT. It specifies CASSPQSSY. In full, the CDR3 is CASSPQSSYEQYF.

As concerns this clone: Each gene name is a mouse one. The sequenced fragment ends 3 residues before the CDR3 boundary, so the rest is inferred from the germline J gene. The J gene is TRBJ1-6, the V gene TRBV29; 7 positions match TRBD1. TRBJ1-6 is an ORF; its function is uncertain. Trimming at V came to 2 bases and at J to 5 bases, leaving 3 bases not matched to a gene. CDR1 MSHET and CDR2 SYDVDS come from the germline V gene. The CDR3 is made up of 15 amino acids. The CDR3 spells CASSLNRGNNSPLYF. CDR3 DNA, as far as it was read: TGTGCTAGCAGTTTAAACAGGGGAAATAATTCGCCC.

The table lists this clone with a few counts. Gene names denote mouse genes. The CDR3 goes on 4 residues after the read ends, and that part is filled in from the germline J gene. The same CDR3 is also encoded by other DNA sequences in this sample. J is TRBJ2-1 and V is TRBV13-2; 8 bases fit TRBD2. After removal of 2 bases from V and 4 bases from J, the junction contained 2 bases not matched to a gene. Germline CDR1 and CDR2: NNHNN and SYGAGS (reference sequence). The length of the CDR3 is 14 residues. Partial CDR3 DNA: TGTGCCAGCGGTGACCCTGGGGGGTATGCT. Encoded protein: CASGDPGGYA. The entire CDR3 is CASGDPGGYAEQFF.

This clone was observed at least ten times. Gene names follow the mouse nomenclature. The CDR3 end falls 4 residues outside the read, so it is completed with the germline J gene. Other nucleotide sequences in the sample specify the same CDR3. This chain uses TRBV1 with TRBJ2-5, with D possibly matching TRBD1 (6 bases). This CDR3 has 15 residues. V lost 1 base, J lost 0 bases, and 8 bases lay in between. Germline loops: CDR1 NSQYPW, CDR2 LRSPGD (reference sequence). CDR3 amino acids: CTCSAGTVNQDTQYF. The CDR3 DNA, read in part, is TGCACCTGCAGTGCAGGGACAGTTAACCAAGAC.

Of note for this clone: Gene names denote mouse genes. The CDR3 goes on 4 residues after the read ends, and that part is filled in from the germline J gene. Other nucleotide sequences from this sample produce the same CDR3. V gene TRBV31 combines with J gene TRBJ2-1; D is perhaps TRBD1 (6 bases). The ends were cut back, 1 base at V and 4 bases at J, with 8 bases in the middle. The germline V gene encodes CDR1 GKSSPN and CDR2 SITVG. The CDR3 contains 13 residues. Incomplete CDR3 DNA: TGTGCCTGGAGTCCCGGACAGTATGCT. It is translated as CAWSPGQYA. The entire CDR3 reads CAWSPGQYAEQFF.

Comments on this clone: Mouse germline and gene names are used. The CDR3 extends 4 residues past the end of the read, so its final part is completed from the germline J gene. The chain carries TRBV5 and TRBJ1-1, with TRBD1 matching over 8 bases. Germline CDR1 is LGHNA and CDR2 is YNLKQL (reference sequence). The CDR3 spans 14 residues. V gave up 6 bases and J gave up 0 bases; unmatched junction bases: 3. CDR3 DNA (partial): TGTGCCAGCAGGACAGGGGTCGCAAACACA. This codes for CASRTGVANT. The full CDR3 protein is CASRTGVANTEVFF.

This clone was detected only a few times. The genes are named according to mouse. The sequenced CDR3 bases are TGTGCCAGCAGTATGGGTGGGGGGCGAAGTCAAAAC. Translated: CASSMGGGRSQN. The entire CDR3 is CASSMGGGRSQNTLYF. The chain links TRBV19 to TRBJ2-4, with a tentative D call TRBD2 (7 bases). The read gets to within 4 residues of the CDR3 end, and the germline J gene fills in the rest. Germline CDR1 reads FNHDT; CDR2 reads SITEND (reference sequence). V lost 2 bases and J 0 bases, leaving 13 bases between the germline ends. The CDR3 is 16 residues long. Full variable domain (rest looked up from reference TRBV19 and TRBJ2-4): GGIITQTPKFLIGQEGQKLTLKCQQNFNHDTMYWYRQDSGKGLRLIYYSITENDLQKGDLSEGYDASREKKSSFSLTVTSAQKNEMAVFLCASSMGGGRSQNTLYFGAGTRLSVL.

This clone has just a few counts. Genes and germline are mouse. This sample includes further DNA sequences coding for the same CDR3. This CDR3 reads CASSQDAGGYAEQFF. Incomplete CDR3 DNA: TGTGCCAGCAGCCAAGATGCAGGGGGCTATGCT. The V and J genes are TRBV5 and TRBJ2-1; 7 positions agree with TRBD1. The read finishes 4 residues shy of the CDR3 end, and the germline J gene is used to complete it. Germline V lookup: CDR1 LGHNA, CDR2 YNLKQL (reference sequence). The CDR3 loop spans 15 amino acids. Trimming cost V 0 bases and J 3 bases; bases outside gene matches: 2.

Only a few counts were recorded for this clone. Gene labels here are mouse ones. The DNA read from the CDR3 is TGTGCCAGCAGTATCGGGGGGGGCGCCCAT. Translating it yields CASSIGGGAH. The full CDR3 protein reads CASSIGGGAHEQYF. The rearrangement joins TRBV19 to TRBJ2-7, with 8 bases fitting TRBD2. Coverage ceases 4 residues before the CDR3 finishes, and the germline J gene fills in the end. Per the germline V gene, CDR1 is FNHDT and CDR2 is SITEND (reference sequence). This CDR3 is 14 amino acids long. Filled out from reference TRBV19 and TRBJ2-7, the complete variable domain reads GGIITQTPKFLIGQEGQKLTLKCQQNFNHDTMYWYRQDSGKGLRLIYYSITENDLQKGDLSEGYDASREKKSSFSLTVTSAQKNEMAVFLCASSIGGGAHEQYFGPGTRLTVL.